This entry lists 32 T cell receptor beta chains sequenced from one sample in a study of blood T cell repertoires in COVID-19. TCRdb's copy holds only in-frame clones and misses some; the assay was immunoSEQ multiplex PCR. This sample has 85,000 to 95,000 clones, with about nine tenths found just once. Sample: peripheral blood. Every receptor here comes from a man aged 55 to 70 with acute or convalescent COVID-19.

The chain is built from TRBV5-5 and TRBJ1-5, with 7 positions matching TRBD1. CDR1 and CDR2 (germline): SGHKS, YYEKEE (reference sequence). The junction had 1 base not matched to a gene; V was cut back by 2 bases and J by 2 bases. The CDR3 loop spans 14 amino acids. The CDR3 DNA reads TGTGCCAGCAGCTTCGGACAGGGCAATCAGCCCCAGCATTTT. Its translation: CASSFGQGNQPQHF.

V and J are TRBV30 and TRBJ1-4; TRBD1 might be the D (6 bases). V was cut by 0 bases and J by 3 bases, with 11 bases left in between. The CDR3 totals 15 residues. CDR1 is GTSNPN, CDR2 SVGIG, per germline (reference sequence). This CDR3 is CAWSVGQNSNEKLFF. CDR3 nucleotides: TGTGCCTGGAGTGTTGGACAGAACTCTAATGAAAAACTGTTTTTT.

Turning to this clone: One end of the junction varies from germline; a read error may be responsible. The chain is built from TRBV29-1 and TRBJ2-2, with D perhaps TRBD1 (6 bases). The CDR3 covers 13 residues. CDR1 is SQVTM and CDR2 is ANQGSEA in the germline V gene. CDR3 bases: TGCGGCGTCGGGGACACTAACACCGGGGAGCTGTTTTTT. Translating gives CGVGDTNTGELFF.

The gene calls are TRBV19 and TRBJ2-3, with TRBD1 as a possible D gene (6 bases). Trimming took 1 base from V and 1 from J, leaving 9 bases between them. The CDR3 spans 15 residues. Germline lookup yields CDR1 LNHDA and CDR2 SQIVND (reference sequence). This chain's CDR3 is CASSIVSGGTDTQYF. CDR3 in DNA: TGTGCCAGTAGTATAGTTTCAGGGGGCACAGATACGCAGTATTTT.

The genes are TRBV5-5 and TRBJ2-1, with 9 bases lining up with TRBD2. This CDR3 is built from 15 residues. The V segment lost 4 bases and the J segment 8 bases; nucleotides outside the gene matches: 10. Germline loops: CDR1 SGHKS, CDR2 YYEKEE (reference sequence). The CDR3 protein is CASSPVAGDFHEQFF. CDR3 nucleotide sequence: TGTGCCAGCAGCCCTGTAGCGGGAGATTTCCATGAGCAGTTCTTC.

The rearrangement uses TRBV11-2 and TRBJ2-3, with TRBD1 matching 8 bases. This CDR3 contains 15 residues. The V and J ends lost 5 bases and 5 bases, in that order; junction bases with no gene match: 9. Germline-derived CDR1 and CDR2 are SGHAT and FQNNGV. The CDR3 region has the DNA TGTGCCAGCAGCCCTGCCAGGGGGCTGGGAGATACGCAGTATTTT. Its translation is CASSPARGLGDTQYF.

The chain links TRBV18 to TRBJ2-5; D gene ambiguous. Germline V gene lookup returns CDR1 KGHSH and CDR2 LQKENI. This CDR3 contains 13 residues. V lost 3 bases to trimming and J lost 5 bases, with 10 bases between them. The chain's CDR3 is CASSPMVGETQYF. The CDR3 DNA follows: TGTGCCAGCTCACCCATGGTCGGGGAGACCCAGTACTTC.

The count of this clone is one. V is TRBV19 and J is TRBJ2-7; TRBD1 aligns across 10 bases. The CDR3 is 15 residues long. Per germline, CDR1 LNHDA and CDR2 SQIVND (reference sequence). Losses at the gene ends were 5 bases for V and 2 bases for J; bases not matched to a gene: 6. The DNA for the CDR3 is TGTGCCAGTAGTCTAGGGACAGGGGTTACCTACGAGCAGTACTTC. Translated, it gives CASSLGTGVTYEQYF.

V gene TRBV29-1 combines with J gene TRBJ2-1; D is possibly TRBD2 (6 bases). CDR1 and CDR2 from the germline V gene are SQVTM and ANQGSEA. The CDR3 is 15 residues long. Trimming took off 6 bases at V and 7 bases at J, with 22 bases between the two ends. The CDR3 loop reads CSVTNTCGVRNEQFF. Written as DNA, the CDR3 is TGCAGCGTCACTAATACCTGCGGGGTGAGGAATGAGCAGTTCTTC.

Concerning this clone itself: The same CDR3 arises from other DNA sequences in this sample as well. This chain uses TRBV18 with TRBJ2-7; possible D gene TRBD2, 6 bases. Trimming cost V 0 bases and J 6 bases, with 6 bases left between them. The CDR3 runs 12 residues. The germline V gene encodes CDR1 KGHSH and CDR2 LQKENI. The CDR3 DNA reads TGTGCCAGCTCACCACCGGGGGGCGAGCAGTACTTC. This encodes CASSPPGGEQYF.

The chain is built from TRBV7-9 and TRBJ1-4; D is ambiguous. This CDR3 comprises 12 residues. The germline V and J ends were trimmed by 8 bases and 6 bases, with 10 bases remaining between them. The germline V gene encodes CDR1 SEHNR and CDR2 FQNEAQ (reference sequence). This CDR3 reads CASSQVDEKLFF. CDR3 coding DNA: TGTGCCAGCTCCCAGGTCGATGAAAAACTGTTTTTT.

The genes are TRBV6-1 and TRBJ2-5, with D perhaps TRBD1 (6 bases). CDR1 is MNHNS and CDR2 is SASEGT in the germline V gene. V was pared by 1 base and J by 5 bases, with 20 bases between. The CDR3 extends over 17 amino acids. CDR3 residues: CASSEGITQGGRETQYF. CDR3 DNA sequence: TGTGCCAGCAGTGAAGGAATCACACAGGGTGGTCGGGAGACCCAGTACTTC.

The chain carries TRBV3-1 (or the pseudogene TRBV3-2) and TRBJ1-2; 7 nucleotides agree with TRBD1. The CDR3 totals 15 residues. Trimming cost V 0 bases and J 8 bases; bases outside gene matches: 9. Germline CDR1 reads LGHDT; CDR2 reads YNNKEL (reference sequence). The chain's CDR3 is CASSQDNTGAGGYTF. DNA for the CDR3: TGTGCCAGCAGCCAAGATAATACAGGGGCTGGCGGCTACACCTTC.

The chain joins TRBV10-3 to TRBJ1-2; D perhaps matches TRBD1 (5 bases). CDR3 length: 13 amino acids. The germline V and J ends were trimmed by 3 bases and 2 bases, with 7 bases remaining between them. CDR1 and CDR2 (germline): ENHRY, SYGVKD. The CDR3 reads CAISEDRNYGYTF. CDR3 nucleotide sequence: TGTGCCATCAGTGAAGACAGAAACTATGGCTACACCTTC.

The chain couples TRBV6-6 to TRBJ2-7, with TRBD1 matching 7 bases. V was clipped by 7 bases and J by 1 base; unmatched bases: 4. The CDR3 runs 13 residues. Germline V gene data show CDR1 as MNHNY and CDR2 as SVGAGI (reference sequence). The CDR3 sequence: CASTQQGSYEQYF. The CDR3 nucleotides are TGTGCCAGCACCCAACAGGGGTCCTACGAGCAGTACTTC.

The V call is TRBV29-1, the J call TRBJ2-1; a weak D match, TRBD2 (6 bases). This CDR3 has 14 residues. Germline values: CDR1 SQVTM, CDR2 ANQGSEA. Trimming cost V 1 base and J 6 bases, with 13 bases left between them. Here the CDR3 DNA reads TGCAGCGTTGAAGCCCCGGAGGGGTTCAATGAGCAGTTCTTC. It translates to CSVEAPEGFNEQFF.

This sequence joins TRBV28 and TRBJ1-4; D might be TRBD1 (6 bases). There are 14 residues in the CDR3. Germline assignment: CDR1 MDHEN and CDR2 SYDVKM. Trimming took off 4 bases at V and 3 bases at J, with 9 bases between the two ends. The CDR3 DNA reads as TGTGCCAGCAGTTCGCCAGGGGCTAATGAAAAACTGTTTTTT. Translated: CASSSPGANEKLFF.

The chain employs TRBV6-5 and TRBJ2-5; 7 bases are shared with TRBD1. Losses at the gene ends were 7 bases for V and 5 bases for J; bases not matched to a gene: 10. The germline gives CDR1 MNHEY, CDR2 SVGAGI. The CDR3 extends over 14 amino acids. DNA of the CDR3: TGTGCCAGCAACCGGTACAGGGGCCCGGAGACCCAGTACTTC. This encodes CASNRYRGPETQYF.

This chain joins TRBV15 and TRBJ1-4; the D is unclear. The length of the CDR3 is 13 residues. The V gene lost 1 base and the J gene lost 6 bases, with 6 bases spanning the gap. Germline V lookup: CDR1 LNHNV, CDR2 YYDKDF (reference sequence). The CDR3 DNA is TGTGCCACCAGCAGAGTGGAGCATGAAAAACTGTTTTTT. This encodes CATSRVEHEKLFF.

The J gene is TRBJ2-2, the V gene TRBV2; perhaps TRBD2 as D (5 bases). Deletions cut 6 bases from V and 2 bases from J, with 10 bases between. The CDR3 totals 14 residues. The V gene's germline CDR1 is SNHLY and CDR2 FYNNEI. CDR3 sequence: CASRSDYNTGELFF. The CDR3 DNA is TGTGCCAGCAGGTCTGACTACAACACCGGGGAGCTGTTTTTT.

This chain joins TRBV4-1 and TRBJ2-5; 9 nucleotides agree with TRBD2. The CDR3 totals 16 residues. Germline lookup yields CDR1 MGHRA and CDR2 YSYEKL. After removal of 4 bases from V and 0 bases from J, the junction contained 6 bases not matched to a gene. The CDR3 nucleotides are TGCGCCAGCAGCCGGGGGAGCGGGGGGTACCAAGAGACCCAGTACTTC. This gives the protein CASSRGSGGYQETQYF.

The gene calls are TRBV5-5 and TRBJ1-1, with a weak D call TRBD1 (5 bases). The CDR3 consists of 14 residues. The germline V gene has CDR1 SGHKS and CDR2 YYEKEE (reference sequence). The ends were cut back, 4 bases at V and 0 bases at J, with 10 bases in the middle. In DNA, the CDR3 is TGTGCCAGCAGCGCAGGGAACCTGAACACTGAAGCTTTCTTT. Protein: CASSAGNLNTEAFF.

The chain is built from TRBV5-1 and TRBJ1-1; 8 bases agree with TRBD1. The ends lost 1 base at V and 4 bases at J; junction bases unmatched: 6. Germline loops: CDR1 SGHRS, CDR2 YFSETQ. This CDR3 spans 15 amino acids. The CDR3, as DNA: TGCGCCAGCAGCTTGACAGGGGGTAGGGGCACTGAAGCTTTCTTT. Protein: CASSLTGGRGTEAFF.

The chain is built from TRBV9 and TRBJ1-6; D is perhaps TRBD1 (5 bases). Per the germline V gene, CDR1 is SGDLS and CDR2 is YYNGEE. V shed 2 bases and J shed 7 bases, with 16 bases lying between them. The CDR3 is 16 residues long. The DNA for the CDR3 is TGTGCCAGCAGCGTGGGAGGCGGTGGGGGGAATTCACCCCTCCACTTT. It codes for CASSVGGGGGNSPLHF.

The chain has TRBV18 and TRBJ2-7; TRBD1 aligns across 7 bases. V lost 8 bases to trimming and J lost 4 bases; unmatched junction nucleotides: 5. The CDR3 is 12 amino acids. Germline values: CDR1 KGHSH, CDR2 LQKENI. The CDR3 is CASQGQTYEQYF. The CDR3 nucleotides read TGTGCCAGCCAGGGACAGACTTACGAGCAGTACTTC.

This chain joins TRBV6-5 and TRBJ2-7; a possible D gene is TRBD2 (8 bases). The CDR3 contains 15 residues. The V gene's germline CDR1 is MNHEY and CDR2 SVGAGI. V lost 0 bases and J lost 4, with 13 bases in between. For the CDR3, the DNA is TGTGCCAGCAGTTACTCTAGCGGGACAGTATACGAGCAGTACTTC. This translates into CASSYSSGTVYEQYF.

The V and J genes are TRBV25-1 and TRBJ1-5; maybe TRBD1 (6 bases). CDR3 size: 14 residues. Germline CDR1 MGHDK, CDR2 SYGVNS. The V and J ends lost 6 bases and 3 bases respectively, with 12 bases between them. The DNA for the CDR3 is TGTGCCAGCAGCGAGACAGGACTCAATCAGCCCCAGCATTTT. Translated, it gives CASSETGLNQPQHF.

V and J are TRBV6-5 and TRBJ2-2, with 8 bases lining up with TRBD1. The V segment lost 8 bases and the J segment 4 bases; nucleotides outside the gene matches: 9. CDR1 is MNHEY, CDR2 SVGAGI, per germline. The CDR3 is 15 amino acids. This CDR3 reads CASQFGQGGTGELFF. CDR3 DNA: TGTGCCAGCCAATTCGGACAGGGTGGCACCGGGGAGCTGTTTTTT.

The rearrangement joins TRBV19 to TRBJ2-1; TRBD2 agrees at 14 bases. The V gene's germline CDR1 is LNHDA and CDR2 SQIVND (reference sequence). Trimming removed 8 bases from V and 10 bases from J; junction bases left unmatched: 7. This CDR3 is 14 amino acids long. CDR3 nucleotide sequence: TGTGCCAGTGGGGGACTAGCGGGAGTTGGGGAGCAGTTCTTC. Protein sequence: CASGGLAGVGEQFF.

This chain links TRBV9 with TRBJ2-5, with 12 positions matching TRBD1. Germline V gives CDR1 SGDLS, CDR2 YYNGEE. J was trimmed by 4 bases and V by 4 bases; bases with no gene match: 8. This CDR3 has 16 residues. The CDR3 here is CASSPGTGGRRETQYF. CDR3 DNA sequence: TGTGCCAGCAGCCCCGGGACAGGGGGCAGACGAGAGACCCAGTACTTC.

V gene TRBV29-1 combines with J gene TRBJ1-1; no firm D call. The V end was cut by 6 bases, the J end by 5 bases, with 13 bases between. Germline V gene lookup returns CDR1 SQVTM and CDR2 ANQGSEA. This CDR3 contains 12 residues. This CDR3 is CSVQEGFTEAFF. CDR3 sequence (DNA): TGCAGCGTCCAGGAGGGATTTACTGAAGCTTTCTTT.

CDR3 residues: CATSRDLTGEGYNSPLHF. The CDR3 bases are TGTGCCACCAGCAGAGATTTGACAGGGGAAGGATATAATTCACCCCTCCACTTT. This rearrangement joins TRBV15 to TRBJ1-6; 8 nucleotides align to TRBD1. CDR3 length equals 18 residues. V lost 0 bases to trimming and J lost 4 bases; unmatched junction nucleotides: 8. Germline V gives CDR1 LNHNV, CDR2 YYDKDF (reference sequence).